This entry describes one T cell receptor (beta chain). In the original processing: Researchers report that nucleated cell counts were estimated from reference gene primer amplification. Assay: immunoSEQ multiplex PCR; the TCRdb copy retains only in-frame clones and omits some. Clone size and V and J calls were adopted from that table, with D and trimming inferred from the DNA. Of 200,000 to 250,000 clones listed, 85% were seen once; the top ten hold around 0.98%. This record comes from a study of blood T cell repertoires in COVID-19. Across the whole study: Samples of COVID-19 (acute and convalescent) were obtained from the United States, Italy and Spain.

The V end lost 2 bases, the J end lost 2 bases, and 6 bases lay between the germline ends. The CDR3 length is 13 residues. From germline, CDR1 is SNHLY and CDR2 FYNNEI. The chain employs TRBV2 and TRBJ1-1, with no clear D. The clonotype comes from a man between 40 and 49 years old with acute or convalescent COVID-19. Specimen: peripheral blood. CDR3 DNA sequence: TGTGCCAGCAGTGAATATCCCAACACTGAAGCTTTCTTT. Protein product: CASSEYPNTEAFF.